What follows are 31 T cell receptor beta chains derived from one specimen sequenced in a study of naive and memory T cell subsets. An equimolar mix of two oligonucleotides served as the beta constant-region primer for TRBC1 and TRBC2. One entry per CDR3 protein results from TCRdb running MiXCR on the UMI-ligation and nested PCR reads. The sample includes 81,000 or so distinct CDR3 sequences, approximately 6.5% seen only once; the top ten take around 1.5%. Sequenced: central memory CD4+ T cells from blood. The receptors come from a human donor in good health.

The gene calls are TRBV6-1 and TRBJ2-7; D call uncertain. V dropped 2 bases and J dropped 9 bases, with 11 bases sitting between them. CDR1 MNHNS and CDR2 SASEGT come from the germline V gene. The CDR3 runs 12 residues. The CDR3 DNA reads as TGTGCCAGCAGTGAACCGATGATAGGGCAGTACTTC. Encoded protein: CASSEPMIGQYF.

This clonotype was picked up many times. This chain links TRBV27 with TRBJ1-6; D call uncertain. The V gene lost 6 bases and the J gene lost 5 bases, with 14 bases spanning the gap. The CDR3 extends over 15 amino acids. In germline, CDR1 is MNHEY, CDR2 SMNVEV (reference sequence). CDR3 residues: CASRDGRVDNSPLHF. CDR3 sequence (DNA): TGTGCCAGCAGGGACGGGCGGGTCGATAATTCACCCCTCCACTTT.

This clonotype occurred many times. The chain combines TRBV5-1 with TRBJ1-5, with 9 bases aligning to TRBD1. The germline V gene encodes CDR1 SGHRS and CDR2 YFSETQ. The CDR3 runs 15 residues. V lost 4 bases and J lost 7; bases outside the gene matches: 9. This CDR3 is CASSRSGTGSQPQHF. As DNA, the CDR3 is TGCGCCAGCAGCCGATCAGGGACAGGGTCCCAGCCCCAGCATTTT.

This sequence joins TRBV19 and TRBJ1-1; no clear D gene. The CDR3 runs to 15 residues. Trimming took 3 bases from V and 1 from J, leaving 12 bases between them. The germline gives CDR1 LNHDA, CDR2 SQIVND (reference sequence). The CDR3: CASSIASPPNTEAFF. The CDR3 DNA is TGTGCCAGTAGTATCGCGTCCCCTCCGAACACTGAAGCTTTCTTT.

In this sample, this clonotype turned up a few times. The chain joins TRBV20-1 to TRBJ2-7; D is unresolved. V lost 6 bases, J lost 9 bases, and 15 bases lay in between. This CDR3 spans 11 amino acids. In germline, CDR1 is DFQATT, CDR2 SNEGSKA (reference sequence). DNA of the CDR3: TGCAGTGCCCGAGGACCCCTAGGGCAGTACTTC. Amino acids: CSARGPLGQYF.

Many counts were recorded for this clonotype. The rearrangement links TRBV15 to TRBJ1-5; 10 bases map to TRBD1. CDR1 and CDR2 (germline): LNHNV, YYDKDF (reference sequence). CDR3 length equals 19 residues. V dropped 2 bases and J dropped 0; count of bases not matched to a gene: 10. The CDR3 DNA sequence: TGTGCCACCAGCAGAACCCCCGGGACAGGGGTTTATAGCAATCAGCCCCAGCATTTT. The encoded protein is CATSRTPGTGVYSNQPQHF.

This clonotype has more than one count but fewer than ten. The rearrangement uses TRBV2 and TRBJ1-1, with TRBD1 identical over 8 bases. This CDR3 region has 13 residues. Germline CDR1 SNHLY, CDR2 FYNNEI. Germline trimming cut 6 bases from V and 4 bases from J; bases unmatched to any gene: 4. The CDR3 spells CASRPDRGTEAFF. The CDR3 DNA sequence: TGTGCCAGCAGACCCGACAGGGGCACTGAAGCTTTCTTT.

This clonotype was counted many times. J is TRBJ1-1 and V is TRBV7-9, with TRBD1 identical over 7 bases. The CDR3 consists of 14 residues. Per the germline V gene, CDR1 is SEHNR and CDR2 is FQNEAQ (reference sequence). Unmatched junction bases numbered 1, after V lost 0 bases and J lost 3 bases. CDR3: CASSLATGDTEAFF. DNA of the CDR3: TGTGCCAGCAGCTTAGCTACAGGGGACACTGAAGCTTTCTTT. The full variable domain, its missing parts supplied by reference TRBV7-9 and TRBJ1-1, is DTGVSQNPRHKITKRGQNVTFRCDPISEHNRLYWYRQTLGQGPEFLTYFQNEAQLEKSRLLSDRFSAERPKGSFSTLEIQRTEQGDSAMYLCASSLATGDTEAFFGQGTRLTVV.

The chain couples TRBV5-1 to TRBJ2-1; weak D call: TRBD1 (6 bases). Germline V gives CDR1 SGHRS, CDR2 YFSETQ. Deletions cut 3 bases from V and 5 bases from J, with 15 bases between. CDR3 length: 15 residues. The CDR3 region is CASSSNAGTNNEQFF. Written as DNA, the CDR3 is TGCGCCAGCAGCTCCAATGCCGGGACAAACAATGAGCAGTTCTTC.

V and J are TRBV30 and TRBJ2-4; TRBD2 matches at 8 bases. With 0 bases clipped from V and 7 bases from J, the junction kept 11 bases outside the gene matches. In germline, CDR1 is GTSNPN, CDR2 SVGIG (reference sequence). This CDR3 contains 16 residues. The CDR3 coding sequence is TGTGCCTGGAGTGTACCCCTTCGGGGGGGGCGGAACATTCAGTACTTC. Translating gives CAWSVPLRGGRNIQYF.

This clonotype was observed at least ten times. Here the CDR3 reads CASSPSKTQETQYF. In DNA form, the CDR3 reads TGTGCCAGCAGTCCTAGTAAAACCCAAGAGACCCAGTACTTC. V usage is TRBV2 and J usage is TRBJ2-5, with D unclear. The ends were cut back, 5 bases at V and 1 base at J, with 11 bases in the middle. Germline CDR1 is SNHLY and CDR2 is FYNNEI. The CDR3 has 14 residues.

This clonotype appeared many times. This chain connects TRBV4-3 to TRBJ1-2; D possibly corresponds to TRBD1 (6 bases). The CDR3 covers 15 residues. Germline loops: CDR1 LGHNA, CDR2 YSLEER. The V and J ends lost 0 bases and 4 bases respectively, with 12 bases between them. The CDR3 loop reads CASSQETTGFYGYTF. CDR3 bases: TGCGCCAGCAGCCAAGAAACCACAGGGTTCTATGGCTACACCTTC.

The genes are TRBV6-5 and TRBJ2-5; 10 bases fit TRBD1. There are 15 residues in the CDR3. CDR1 is MNHEY, CDR2 SVGAGI, per germline. J lost 3 bases, V lost 5 bases, and 6 bases had no gene match. The CDR3 nucleotides read TGTGCCAGCAGTACACGGACAGGGGGGAAAGAGACCCAGTACTTC. Translation gives CASSTRTGGKETQYF.

This clonotype was picked up a small number of times. V gene TRBV20-1 combines with J gene TRBJ2-3, with TRBD1 as a possible D gene (8 bases). The CDR3 loop spans 16 amino acids. Trimming took off 0 bases at V and 2 bases at J, with 15 bases between the two ends. Germline CDR1 DFQATT, CDR2 SNEGSKA (reference sequence). CDR3 sequence: CSARETGGRATDTQYF. The CDR3 DNA reads TGCAGTGCTAGAGAAACAGGGGGGAGGGCCACAGATACGCAGTATTTT.

This rearrangement joins TRBV7-2 to TRBJ2-7, with D uncertain. V was cut by 2 bases and J by 6 bases, with 17 bases left in between. The germline V gene encodes CDR1 SGHTA and CDR2 FQGNSA. This CDR3 comprises 15 residues. The DNA for the CDR3 is TGTGCCAGCAGCTTACTCGCGTACAACCCTTCCGAGCAGTACTTC. Translating it yields CASSLLAYNPSEQYF.

This clonotype was seen at least ten times. The CDR3 bases are TGTGCCACGACCCGTGGGACGAACACTGAAGCTTTCTTT. The encoded protein is CATTRGTNTEAFF. V is TRBV7-6 and J is TRBJ1-1, with a weak D call TRBD1 (5 bases). The CDR3 covers 13 residues. Germline CDR1 SGHVS, CDR2 FNYEAQ. The germline V and J ends were trimmed by 10 bases and 1 base, with 13 bases remaining between them.

J is TRBJ2-1 and V is TRBV5-6; 8 nucleotides agree with TRBD2. CDR1 and CDR2 (germline): SGHDT, YYEEEE. V was clipped by 7 bases and J by 10 bases; unmatched bases: 13. CDR3 length: 14 residues. The CDR3 DNA sequence: TGTGCCAGCCTTCGAAAAGGGACTAGAGGCGAGCAGTTCTTC. It encodes CASLRKGTRGEQFF.

This clonotype appeared many times. The chain uses TRBV11-3 and TRBJ2-7; no firm D call. This CDR3 is 14 amino acids long. Germline assignment: CDR1 SGHNT and CDR2 YENEEA. V lost 0 bases to trimming and J lost 0 bases, with 6 bases between them. The DNA for the CDR3 is TGTGCCAGCAGCTTAGAGCACAGCTCCTACGAGCAGTACTTC. Protein: CASSLEHSSYEQYF.

This clonotype was seen repeatedly, ten times or more. V and J are TRBV4-2 and TRBJ2-5, with D perhaps TRBD2 (5 bases). Per germline, CDR1 LGHNA and CDR2 YNFKEQ. Trimming removed 9 bases at V and 4 bases at J, with 18 bases between. The CDR3 covers 14 residues. The CDR3 loop is CARREGRISETQYF. The CDR3 bases are TGTGCCAGAAGAGAGGGCCGGATCTCAGAGACCCAGTACTTC.

This chain connects TRBV28 to TRBJ2-7, with D hard to call. V was shortened by 7 bases and J by 0 bases, with 13 bases between the two germline ends. This CDR3 is built from 14 residues. The germline V gene encodes CDR1 MDHEN and CDR2 SYDVKM. The CDR3 here is CASMGPESSYEQYF. In DNA form, the CDR3 reads TGTGCCAGCATGGGCCCGGAAAGCTCCTACGAGCAGTACTTC.

The chain is built from TRBV7-9 and TRBJ1-1; D perhaps matches TRBD1 (6 bases). V was cut by 5 bases and J by 6 bases, with 13 bases left in between. CDR3 size: 13 residues. The germline V gene has CDR1 SEHNR and CDR2 FQNEAQ (reference sequence). CDR3 coding DNA: TGTGCCAGCAGCCAATACAGGGCTCCTGAAGCTTTCTTT. Its translation is CASSQYRAPEAFF.

This clonotype has a count of ten or more. This chain connects TRBV20-1 to TRBJ1-6; 7 nucleotides align to TRBD1. This CDR3 spans 15 amino acids. The germline V gene encodes CDR1 DFQATT and CDR2 SNEGSKA (reference sequence). Trimming cost V 1 base and J 9 bases; bases outside gene matches: 9. The DNA for the CDR3 is TGCAGTGCTAGAGGCACAGGGGCGGGGGGTTCACCCCTCCACTTT. It is translated as CSARGTGAGGSPLHF.

This clonotype was counted at least ten times. The V call is TRBV27, the J call TRBJ2-1, with 10 bases fitting TRBD2. V lost 6 bases and J lost 5; bases outside the gene matches: 16. The CDR3 extends over 18 amino acids. The V gene's germline CDR1 is MNHEY and CDR2 SMNVEV (reference sequence). For the CDR3, the DNA is TGTGCCAGCAGCCCCAGATCCTTCCTAGCGGGGGTGGACAATGAGCAGTTCTTC. This translates into CASSPRSFLAGVDNEQFF.

This clonotype occurred a few times. The rearrangement joins TRBV20-1 to TRBJ2-5; 9 positions match TRBD2. Germline CDR1 DFQATT, CDR2 SNEGSKA (reference sequence). V dropped 6 bases and J dropped 4; count of bases not matched to a gene: 3. The CDR3 runs to 12 residues. The DNA for the CDR3 is TGCAGTGCCCAGACTAGCGGAGAGACCCAGTACTTC. It translates to CSAQTSGETQYF.

This clonotype has just a few counts. The chain couples TRBV25-1 to TRBJ2-1; 9 nucleotides match TRBD2. The CDR3 sequence is 16 residues long. Germline assignment: CDR1 MGHDK and CDR2 SYGVNS. The trim removed 1 base at V and 2 bases at J, leaving 3 bases unmatched. The CDR3 coding sequence is TGTGCCAGCAGTGAATGGGAGCGGGGGGCCTACAATGAGCAGTTCTTC. It codes for CASSEWERGAYNEQFF.

This clonotype was detected only a few times. V and J are TRBV25-1 and TRBJ1-4, with no clear D. V was cut by 3 bases and J by 5 bases, with 22 bases left in between. This CDR3 comprises 18 residues. CDR1 and CDR2 (germline): MGHDK, SYGVNS. DNA of the CDR3: TGTGCCAGCAGTGAGAAGGATGGGTATCGGGCGCAGAATGAAAAACTGTTTTTT. Residues: CASSEKDGYRAQNEKLFF.

This clonotype turned up a few times. The rearrangement joins TRBV7-2 to TRBJ2-3; 8 bases match TRBD2. Germline CDR1 reads SGHTA; CDR2 reads FQGNSA. V was clipped by 5 bases and J by 4 bases; unmatched bases: 17. This CDR3 region has 18 residues. This CDR3 reads CASSPNGPSGRSPDTQYF. CDR3 nucleotide sequence: TGTGCCAGCAGCCCTAATGGGCCGAGCGGGAGATCTCCAGATACGCAGTATTTT.

A few counts support this clonotype. This sequence joins TRBV20-1 and TRBJ2-2, with D perhaps TRBD1 or TRBD2 (5 bases each). The CDR3 contains 15 residues. Trimming left V 6 bases short and J 7 bases short, with 21 bases between. CDR1 and CDR2 (germline): DFQATT, SNEGSKA (reference sequence). The CDR3 region has the DNA TGCAGTGCCCCGAGGGAAGGGGCGCGAGGCGGGGAGCTGTTTTTT. This sequence encodes CSAPREGARGGELFF.

The sample holds many counts of this clonotype. V gene TRBV7-8 combines with J gene TRBJ1-6; possible D gene TRBD1, 5 bases. The germline CDR1 and CDR2 sequences are SGHVS and FQNEAQ. Trimming stripped 3 bases from V and 11 bases from J, with 14 bases between. CDR3 size: 14 residues. The CDR3 protein is CASSFDRISTPLHF. CDR3 coding DNA: TGTGCCAGCAGCTTCGACAGAATTTCTACACCCCTCCACTTT.

This clonotype has at least ten counts. The chain joins TRBV7-8 to TRBJ1-5; D unclear. The CDR3 is made up of 14 amino acids. The germline V gene encodes CDR1 SGHVS and CDR2 FQNEAQ. V was pared by 1 base and J by 1 base, with 5 bases between. CDR3 in amino acids: CASSLGRSNQPQHF. The CDR3, as DNA: TGTGCCAGCAGCTTAGGACGGAGCAATCAGCCCCAGCATTTT. Complete variable domain (other parts from reference TRBV7-8 and TRBJ1-5): GAGVSQSPRYKVAKRGQDVALRCDPISGHVSLFWYQQALGQGPEFLTYFQNEAQLDKSGLPSDRFFAERPEGSVSTLKIQRTQQEDSAVYLCASSLGRSNQPQHFGDGTRLSIL.

The V and J genes are TRBV20-1 and TRBJ2-1; the match to TRBD2 covers 7 bases. The length of the CDR3 is 15 residues. From germline, CDR1 is DFQATT and CDR2 SNEGSKA (reference sequence). The DNA of the CDR3 is TGCAGCCTTTTTAGCGGGCTAAGCTCCTACAATGAGCAGTTCTTC. This sequence encodes CSLFSGLSSYNEQFF.